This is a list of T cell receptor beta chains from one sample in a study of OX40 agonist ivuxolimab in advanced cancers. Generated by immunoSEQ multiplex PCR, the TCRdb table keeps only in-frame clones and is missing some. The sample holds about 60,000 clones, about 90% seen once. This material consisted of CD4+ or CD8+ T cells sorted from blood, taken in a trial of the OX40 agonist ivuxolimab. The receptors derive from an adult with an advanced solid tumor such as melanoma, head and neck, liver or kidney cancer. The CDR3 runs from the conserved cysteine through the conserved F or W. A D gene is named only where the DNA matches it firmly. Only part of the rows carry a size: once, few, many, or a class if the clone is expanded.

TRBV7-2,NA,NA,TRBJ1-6,TGTGCCAGCAGCCCATCAGCTATCTATAATTCACCCCTCCACTTT,CASSPSAIYNSPLHF
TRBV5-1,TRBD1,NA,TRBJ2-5,TGCGCCAGCAGCTTGGGACAGGGTGGGATCCGTCACGCGGAGACCCAGTACTTC,CASSLGQGGIRHAETQYF
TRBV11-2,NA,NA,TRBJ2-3,TGTGCCAGCAGCTTACTCCGGGGGCCAGATACGCAGTATTTT,CASSLLRGPDTQYF
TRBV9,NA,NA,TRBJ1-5,TGTGCCAGCAGCGTAGATTCCCAAGGCGCTCAGCCCCAGCATTTT,CASSVDSQGAQPQHF
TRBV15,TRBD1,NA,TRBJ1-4,TGTGCCACCAGCAGAGATCGGGGGGACAGGAATGAAAAACTGTTTTTT,CATSRDRGDRNEKLFF
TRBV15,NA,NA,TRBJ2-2,TGTGCCACCAGCAGAGGAGCAAGAGCCGGGGAGCTGTTTTTT,CATSRGARAGELFF
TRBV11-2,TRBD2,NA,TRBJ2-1,TGTGCCAGCAGCCCAGGCGGGAGAGGCTACAATGAGCAGTTCTTC,CASSPGGRGYNEQFF
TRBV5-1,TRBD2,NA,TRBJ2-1,TGCGCCAGCAGCTTGGAACTAGCGGGAGCGGGTGAGCAGTTCTTC,CASSLELAGAGEQFF
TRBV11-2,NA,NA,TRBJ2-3,TGTGCCAGCAGCTTGTCGGGGACAGATACGCAGTATTTT,CASSLSGTDTQYF
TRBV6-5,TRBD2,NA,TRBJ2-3,TGTGCCAGCAGTCCGGGGACTACTAGCACAGATACGCAGTATTTT,CASSPGTTSTDTQYF
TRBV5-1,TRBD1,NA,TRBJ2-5,TGCGCCAGCAGCTGGGGACAGGGGGCAAGAGAGACCCAGTACTTC,CASSWGQGARETQYF
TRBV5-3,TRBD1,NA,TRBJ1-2,TGTGCCAGAAGCTTGGGACAGGGGATCGGTGGCTACACCTTC,CARSLGQGIGGYTF
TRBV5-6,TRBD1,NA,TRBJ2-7,TGTGCCAGCTCAACTCGGAACAGGGGCCACGAGCAGTACTTC,CASSTRNRGHEQYF
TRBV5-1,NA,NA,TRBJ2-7,TGCGCCAGCAGCTTGGAGGACGGATCCTACGAGCAGTACTTC,CASSLEDGSYEQYF
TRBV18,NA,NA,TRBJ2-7,TGTGCCAGCTCACCACGAGCACAGGGCGCCGAGCAGTACTTC,CASSPRAQGAEQYF
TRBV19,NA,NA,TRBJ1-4,TGTGCCAGTAATGGATACAATGAGGAAAAACTGTTTTTT,CASNGYNEEKLFF
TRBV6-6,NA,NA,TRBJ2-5,TGTGCCAGCAAGGATAGGGAGACCCAGTACTTC,CASKDRETQYF
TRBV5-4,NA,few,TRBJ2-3,TGTGCCAGCAAGATGACAGGTCGCACAGATACGCAGTATTTT,CASKMTGRTDTQYF
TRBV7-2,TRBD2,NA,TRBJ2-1,TGTGCCAGCAGCCTTCAAGCGGGAGGGGGGAATGAGCAGTTCTTC,CASSLQAGGGNEQFF
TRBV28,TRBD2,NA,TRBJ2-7,TGTGCCAGCAGAAACCTAGCGGGAGGCACGAACTACGAGCAGTACTTC,CASRNLAGGTNYEQYF
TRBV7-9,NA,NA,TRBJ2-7,TGTGCCAGCAGCCAAGGGCCCAGAGAGCAGTACTTC,CASSQGPREQYF
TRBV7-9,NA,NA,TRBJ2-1,TGTGCCAGCAGCTTATATGGGCGGGCAGGCTCCTACAATGAGCAGTTCTTC,CASSLYGRAGSYNEQFF
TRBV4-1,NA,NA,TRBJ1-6,TGCGCCAGCAGCCAAGATCCTCCTATGTGGGGGGGTGGCTCACCCCTCCACTTT,CASSQDPPMWGGGSPLHF
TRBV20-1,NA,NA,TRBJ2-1,TGCAGTGCTAGCCCCAGAAATGAGCAGTTCTTC,CSASPRNEQFF
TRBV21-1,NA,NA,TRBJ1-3,TGTGCCAGCAGCAACGGGGGTCGCGGAAACACCATATATTTT,CASSNGGRGNTIYF
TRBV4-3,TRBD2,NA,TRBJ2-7,TGCGCCAGCAGCCAAGATTCTAGCGGGAGGGTGCAGTACTTC,CASSQDSSGRVQYF
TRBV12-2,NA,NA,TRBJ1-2,TGTGCAAGTCGCTTAGCGCTGGTTCAGGGCTACACCTTC,CASRLALVQGYTF
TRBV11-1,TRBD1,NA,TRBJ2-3,TGTGCCAGCAGCTTTGTAGGGGGCGAGAAGACAGATACGCAGTATTTT,CASSFVGGEKTDTQYF
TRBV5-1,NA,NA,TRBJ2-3,TGCGCCAGCAGCGCTGGGCTGACAGATACGCAGTATTTT,CASSAGLTDTQYF
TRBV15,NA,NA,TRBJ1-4,TGTGCCACCAGCAGAGGTCGATGGGTGGGGAGTGAAAAACTGTTTTTT,CATSRGRWVGSEKLFF
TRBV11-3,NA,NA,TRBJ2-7,TGTGCCAGCAGCTTAGATGTGGACGAGCAGTACTTC,CASSLDVDEQYF
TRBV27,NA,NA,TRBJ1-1,TGTGCCAGCAGTTTCGAAAGGAACACTGAAGCTTTCTTT,CASSFERNTEAFF
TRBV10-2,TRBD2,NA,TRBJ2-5,TGCGCCAGCAGGTCCGGGACTAGCGGGAGGGAGGTAGAGACCCAGTACTTC,CASRSGTSGREVETQYF
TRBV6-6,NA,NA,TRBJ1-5,TGTGCCAGCAGTTACCGAGGGGGAGGCAATCAGCCCCAGCATTTT,CASSYRGGGNQPQHF
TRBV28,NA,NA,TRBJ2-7,TGTGCCAGCAGGCCGGGAGGCAGGGGGCGGGTAGAGCAGTACTTC,CASRPGGRGRVEQYF
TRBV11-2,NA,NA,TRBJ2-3,TGTGCCAGCAGCCCCCCCGGGGGCGGGACAGATACGCAGTATTTT,CASSPPGGGTDTQYF
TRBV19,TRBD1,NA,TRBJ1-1,TGTGCCAGTAGTATTAGTCGGGACAGGGCCACTGAAGCTTTCTTT,CASSISRDRATEAFF
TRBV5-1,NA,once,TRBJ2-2,TGCGCCAGCAGCTTGGAGGGCCAGAACACCGGGGAGCTGTTTTTT,CASSLEGQNTGELFF
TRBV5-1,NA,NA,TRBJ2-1,TGCGCCAGCAGCTTGGCTGACGACAATGAGCAGTTCTTC,CASSLADDNEQFF
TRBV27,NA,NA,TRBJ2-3,TGTGCCAGCAGCCCTTGGGACTCTACAGATACGCAGTATTTT,CASSPWDSTDTQYF
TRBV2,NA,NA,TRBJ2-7,TGTGCCAGCAGTGAAGAGGCTTACGAGCAGTACTTC,CASSEEAYEQYF
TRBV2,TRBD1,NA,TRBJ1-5,TGTGCCAGCAGGGGACAGCTCAATCAGCCCCAGCATTTT,CASRGQLNQPQHF
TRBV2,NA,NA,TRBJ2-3,TGTGCCAGCAACTGGGCAGGGAACACAGATACGCAGTATTTT,CASNWAGNTDTQYF
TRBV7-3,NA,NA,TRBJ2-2,TGTGCCAGCAGCTTGGAAGGTTCTGTGAACACCGGGGAGCTGTTTTTT,CASSLEGSVNTGELFF
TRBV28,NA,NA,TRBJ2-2,TGTGCCAGCAGGGGATCCTCTACTGGCGGGGAGCTGTTTTTT,CASRGSSTGGELFF
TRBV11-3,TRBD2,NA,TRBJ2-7,TGTGCCAGTAGAGCGACTAGCCACTCCTACGAGCAGTACTTC,CASRATSHSYEQYF
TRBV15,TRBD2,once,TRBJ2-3,TGTGCCACCAGCAGAGATTTGGGCGAGCGGGAGTTCACAGATACGCAGTATTTT,CATSRDLGEREFTDTQYF
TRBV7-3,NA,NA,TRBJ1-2,TGTGCCAGCAGCCCGGGGAGGAACTATGGCTACACCTTC,CASSPGRNYGYTF
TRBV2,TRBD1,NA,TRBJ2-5,TGTGCCAGCAGCGCGACAGGGTTTGAGACCCAGTACTTC,CASSATGFETQYF
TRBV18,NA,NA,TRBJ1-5,TGTGCCAGCTCACCATCGATGGGCAATCAGCCCCAGCATTTT,CASSPSMGNQPQHF